This T cell receptor beta chain was captured in a study of response to subunit inactivated influenza vaccine. Broader study findings: After each seasonal influenza vaccination, few new T cells are recruited, the authors suggested.

On this clonotype itself: The antigen is undetermined.

TCRdb redid the calling of the RT-PCR reads with MiXCR, one entry per CDR3 protein. This table holds about 500,000 distinct CDR3 sequences, approximately 15% found once. The CDR3 covers 16 residues. Material: CD4+ T cells sorted from PBMCs, obtained around 2 years after vaccination. This TCR was recovered from a man in his fifties or sixties who received an inactivated influenza vaccine. The chain joins TRBV21-1 to TRBJ1-5. TRBV21-1 is listed as a pseudogene. The CDR3 sequence is CASSSSPSDRHQPQHF. DNA of the CDR3: TGTGCCAGCAGCTCTAGTCCGTCGGACAGACATCAGCCCCAGCATTTT.